These 28 T cell receptor beta chains share one sample of origin, sequenced in a study of Graves' ophthalmopathy and Graves' hyperthyroidism. Amplifying from RNA transcripts, the study obtained TCR beta CDR3 regions. First-round RT-PCR employed HTBI primers, with a second-round multiplex PCR after it. TCRdb analysed the multiplex PCR reads with MiXCR anew, one entry per CDR3 protein. Here the sample spans around 400,000 distinct CDR3 sequences, around 20% being singletons. The sequenced sample was peripheral blood. These receptors originate from a woman aged 18 to 35 with stable Graves' hyperthyroidism.

The sample holds many counts of this clonotype. The chain links TRBV6-2 or TRBV6-3 to TRBJ1-5; D is unclear. V was trimmed by 0 bases and J by 5 bases, leaving 20 bases between them. Germline CDR1 reads MNHEY; CDR2 reads SVGEGT. The CDR3 extends over 18 amino acids. CDR3: CASSYSTRAVPPHQPQHF. The CDR3 nucleotides are TGTGCCAGCAGTTACTCGACCCGGGCCGTTCCACCACATCAGCCCCAGCATTTT.

This clonotype was seen at least ten times. The chain carries TRBV27 and TRBJ2-7, with D possibly being TRBD1 (7 bases). V was trimmed by 6 bases and J by 0 bases, leaving 18 bases between them. CDR1 MNHEY and CDR2 SMNVEV come from the germline V gene (reference sequence). This CDR3 has 16 amino acids. CDR3 DNA sequence: TGTGCCAGCAGCCCGGGGGACAGCCTAAGCTCCTACGAGCAGTACTTC. As protein: CASSPGDSLSSYEQYF.

The sample holds many counts of this clonotype. The rearrangement joins TRBV5-1 to TRBJ2-7; D may be TRBD2 (6 bases). V shed 1 base and J shed 0 bases, with 11 bases lying between them. CDR3 length: 15 residues. CDR1 is SGHRS and CDR2 is YFSETQ in the germline V gene. The CDR3 DNA sequence: TGCGCCAGCAGCTTGCGACTAGACGGCTCCTACGAGCAGTACTTC. It specifies CASSLRLDGSYEQYF.

CDR3 residues: CASSEAVGRVYTEAFF. The CDR3 DNA is TGTGCCAGCAGTGAAGCTGTGGGGAGGGTTTATACTGAAGCTTTCTTT. The J gene is TRBJ1-1, the V gene TRBV6-1; the D is unclear. Germline CDR1 MNHNS, CDR2 SASEGT. V lost 0 bases and J 5 bases, leaving 16 bases between the germline ends. The CDR3 is 16 residues long.

This clonotype was counted ten times or more. J is TRBJ2-7 and V is TRBV15, with D perhaps given as TRBD1 or TRBD2 (5 bases each). The germline V gene has CDR1 LNHNV and CDR2 YYDKDF (reference sequence). CDR3 length: 15 amino acids. V was pared by 0 bases and J by 3 bases, with 12 bases between. The CDR3 region has the DNA TGTGCCACCAGCAGAGATCCCGCAGGGAGCTACGAGCAGTACTTC. Protein sequence: CATSRDPAGSYEQYF.

This clonotype was counted ten times or more. The chain couples TRBV12-3 or TRBV12-4 to TRBJ2-7; TRBD1 agrees at 8 bases. There are 13 residues in the CDR3. Trimming at V came to 3 bases and at J to 7 bases, leaving 5 bases not matched to a gene. The CDR3 sequence: CASSLGTGGEQYF. The CDR3 nucleotides read TGTGCCAGCAGTTTGGGGACAGGAGGAGAGCAGTACTTC.

About this clonotype itself: A junction end diverges from the germline sequence, so it may reflect a read error. The chain has TRBV7-8 and TRBJ2-2; tentative D call: TRBD2 (5 bases). The CDR3 loop spans 12 amino acids. Germline lookup yields CDR1 SGHVS and CDR2 FQNEAQ. Written as DNA, the CDR3 is TGTGCCAGCAGCTTAGGTAGTGGGGAGCTGTGTTTT. Translation: CASSLGSGELCF.

This clonotype came up many times. The chain couples TRBV30 to TRBJ1-6; the match to TRBD1 covers 7 bases. Germline assignment: CDR1 GTSNPN and CDR2 SVGIG (reference sequence). The CDR3 is 17 residues long. V lost 3 bases to trimming and J lost 1 base; unmatched junction nucleotides: 9. The CDR3 sequence is CAWRKLPGGSYNSPLHF. The DNA for the CDR3 is TGTGCCTGGAGAAAACTCCCAGGGGGATCCTATAATTCACCCCTCCACTTT.

This clonotype was recorded at least ten times. The J gene is TRBJ2-5, the V gene TRBV9; D uncertain. From germline, CDR1 is SGDLS and CDR2 YYNGEE. V was pared by 0 bases and J by 4 bases, with 4 bases between. This CDR3 comprises 12 residues. CDR3 in amino acids: CASSVGSETQYF. The CDR3 DNA reads as TGTGCCAGCAGCGTAGGGTCAGAGACCCAGTACTTC.

Note on this clonotype: Being one base from a much bigger clone, this may be a read error. This chain links TRBV18 with TRBJ1-1, with D maybe TRBD1 (6 bases). The length of the CDR3 is 12 residues. CDR1 KGHSH and CDR2 LQKENI come from the germline V gene. V was shortened by 5 bases and J by 8 bases, with 12 bases between the two germline ends. CDR3 coding DNA: TGTGCCAGCTCATTTCCCGACAGGGAAGCTTTCTTT. This sequence encodes CASSFPDREAFF.

This clonotype was observed at least ten times. The rearrangement links TRBV7-8 to TRBJ2-5; 7 nucleotides match TRBD2. The CDR3 length is 17 residues. The V segment lost 2 bases and the J segment 3 bases; nucleotides outside the gene matches: 12. In germline, CDR1 is SGHVS, CDR2 FQNEAQ. The CDR3 spells CASSLTRLAQVEETQYF. CDR3 DNA: TGTGCCAGCAGCTTAACTCGACTAGCCCAAGTGGAAGAGACCCAGTACTTC. Full variable domain (missing parts from reference TRBV7-8 and TRBJ2-5): GAGVSQSPRYKVAKRGQDVALRCDPISGHVSLFWYQQALGQGPEFLTYFQNEAQLDKSGLPSDRFFAERPEGSVSTLKIQRTQQEDSAVYLCASSLTRLAQVEETQYFGPGTRLLVL.

The chain carries TRBV6-2 or TRBV6-3 and TRBJ1-5, with D hard to call. V lost 5 bases to trimming and J lost 6 bases, with 11 bases between them. From germline, CDR1 is MNHEY and CDR2 SVGEGT. This CDR3 comprises 13 residues. The CDR3 spells CASSLRGSQPQHF. CDR3 coding DNA: TGTGCCAGCAGTCTCCGCGGTAGTCAGCCCCAGCATTTT.

This clonotype was counted ten times or more. The rearrangement joins TRBV4-2 to TRBJ1-5; D possibly corresponds to TRBD1 (5 bases). This CDR3 is 16 amino acids long. Trimming pared 0 bases from V and 6 bases from J, leaving 15 bases between. Germline CDR1 is LGHNA and CDR2 is YNFKEQ. The CDR3 DNA reads as TGTGCCAGCAGCCAAGATGAGACAGAACCCAGTCAGCCCCAGCATTTT. Translating gives CASSQDETEPSQPQHF.

This clonotype was counted ten times or more. The V gene is TRBV29-1, the J gene TRBJ1-2, with D possibly being TRBD1 (6 bases). In germline, CDR1 is SQVTM, CDR2 ANQGSEA. Trimming removed 3 bases at V and 6 bases at J, with 17 bases between. This CDR3 is built from 14 residues. CDR3 in DNA: TGCAGCGTTGACGCCCTCGGGACAAATCATGGCTACACCTTC. It encodes CSVDALGTNHGYTF.

This clonotype has a count of ten or more. This rearrangement joins TRBV19 to TRBJ1-1, with D unresolved. The germline V and J ends were trimmed by 1 base and 5 bases, with 8 bases remaining between them. The CDR3 runs to 13 residues. In germline, CDR1 is LNHDA, CDR2 SQIVND (reference sequence). CDR3 bases: TGTGCCAGTAGTATAGGACTAAGTACTGAAGCTTTCTTT. Protein product: CASSIGLSTEAFF.

At least ten counts were recorded for this clonotype. This sequence joins TRBV20-1 and TRBJ1-3; TRBD1 might be the D (5 bases). This CDR3 is 14 amino acids long. V was cut by 3 bases and J by 4 bases, with 13 bases left in between. Germline V CDR1 and CDR2: DFQATT, SNEGSKA (reference sequence). DNA of the CDR3: TGCAGTGCTAGCATTGGGGGTGACGGAAACACCATATATTTT. Protein sequence: CSASIGGDGNTIYF.

This clonotype occurred many times. CDR3 residues: CASSSTSGEVIQYF. CDR3 nucleotides: TGTGCCAGCAGTTCGACTAGCGGGGAGGTCATTCAGTACTTC. V gene TRBV28 combines with J gene TRBJ2-4; 11 nucleotides match TRBD2. The CDR3 extends over 14 amino acids. Trimming at V came to 4 bases and at J to 9 bases, leaving 5 bases not matched to a gene. Germline CDR1 reads MDHEN; CDR2 reads SYDVKM.

In its sample, this clonotype was seen many times. The V gene is TRBV30, the J gene TRBJ2-7; tentative D call: TRBD1 (5 bases). The CDR3 loop spans 13 amino acids. Trimming shortened V by 0 bases and J by 6 bases, and 12 bases separated the two germline ends. Germline V CDR1 and CDR2: GTSNPN, SVGIG (reference sequence). The CDR3 coding sequence is TGTGCCTGGAGTGTGGGGCGAGTGGGCGAGCAGTACTTC. Its translation is CAWSVGRVGEQYF. Full variable domain (remainder filled in from reference TRBV30 and TRBJ2-7): SQTIHQWPATLVQPVGSPLSLECTVEGTSNPNLYWYRQAAGRGLQLLFYSVGIGQISSEVPQNLSASRPQDRQFILSSKKLLLSDSGFYLCAWSVGRVGEQYFGPGTRLTVT.

Many counts were recorded for this clonotype. This sequence joins TRBV12-3 or TRBV12-4 and TRBJ1-1; TRBD1 is a possible D gene (5 bases). CDR3 size: 14 residues. Trimming removed 4 bases at V and 6 bases at J, with 15 bases between. CDR3 sequence reads: CASSSRAGNAEAFF. For the CDR3, the DNA is TGTGCCAGCAGTTCCAGGGCAGGTAACGCTGAAGCTTTCTTT.

The gene calls are TRBV11-2 and TRBJ1-3; D gene unclear. This CDR3 comprises 15 residues. Per germline, CDR1 SGHAT and CDR2 FQNNGV. The V end was cut by 4 bases, the J end by 2 bases, with 12 bases between. CDR3 sequence reads: CASSSRGRAGNTIYF. CDR3 DNA: TGTGCCAGCAGCTCTAGAGGAAGAGCTGGAAACACCATATATTTT. The entire variable domain, with the rest obtained from reference TRBV11-2 and TRBJ1-3, is as follows: EAGVAQSPRYKIIEKRQSVAFWCNPISGHATLYWYQQILGQGPKLLIQFQNNGVVDDSQLPKDRFSAERLKGVDSTLKIQPAKLEDSAVYLCASSSRGRAGNTIYFGEGSWLTVV.

This clonotype has at least ten counts. The chain is built from TRBV5-6 and TRBJ2-5; 9 positions match TRBD2. Germline CDR1 reads SGHDT; CDR2 reads YYEEEE. After removal of 1 base from V and 7 bases from J, the junction contained 14 bases not matched to a gene. This CDR3 has 17 residues. The CDR3 reads CASSLILGREGAGTQYF. DNA for the CDR3: TGTGCCAGCAGCTTGATTTTGGGGCGGGAGGGCGCCGGGACCCAGTACTTC.

This clonotype came up many times. CDR3 sequence: CASSLGMILQETQYF. In nucleotides, the CDR3 is TGTGCCAGCAGCTTAGGGATGATCCTCCAAGAGACCCAGTACTTC. V is TRBV7-9 and J is TRBJ2-5; no firm D call. Per the germline V gene, CDR1 is SEHNR and CDR2 is FQNEAQ (reference sequence). The CDR3 is 15 residues long. Trimming stripped 1 base from V and 1 base from J, with 10 bases between.

This clonotype has a count of ten or more. This CDR3 is CATSDPGTSGSSYEQYF. CDR3 nucleotides: TGTGCCACCAGTGACCCCGGGACTAGCGGATCCTCCTACGAGCAGTACTTC. The gene calls are TRBV24-1 and TRBJ2-7; 11 nucleotides match TRBD2. Losses at the gene ends were 4 bases for V and 0 bases for J; bases not matched to a gene: 7. The CDR3 spans 17 residues. Germline CDR1 is KGHDR and CDR2 is SFDVKD.

This clonotype was counted many times. The chain recombines TRBV20-1 with TRBJ1-2; perhaps TRBD1 as D (5 bases). V lost 6 bases, J lost 4 bases, and 12 bases lay in between. This CDR3 comprises 12 residues. The germline V gene has CDR1 DFQATT and CDR2 SNEGSKA (reference sequence). CDR3 sequence reads: CSALTDSYGYTF. CDR3 bases: TGCAGTGCCCTAACAGACAGCTATGGCTACACCTTC.

Ten or more counts support this clonotype. The chain joins TRBV30 to TRBJ1-6; D remains ambiguous. Trimming removed 2 bases from V and 5 bases from J, with 22 bases in between. The germline V gene has CDR1 GTSNPN and CDR2 SVGIG (reference sequence). CDR3 length: 18 amino acids. CDR3 nucleotides: TGTGCCTGGAGTAAGACGATCAACCCCAGAATAAATAATTCACCCCTCCACTTT. Its protein product is CAWSKTINPRINNSPLHF.

In this sample, this clonotype turned up a few times. The gene calls are TRBV4-1 and TRBJ1-1; no reliable D call. Trimming took 4 bases from V and 8 from J, leaving 14 bases between them. Looked up from germline, CDR1 is MGHRA and CDR2 is YSYEKL. The CDR3 consists of 13 residues. DNA of the CDR3: TGCGCCAGCAGCCCCCACGTGGGGAGGGAAGCTTTCTTT. Translating it yields CASSPHVGREAFF.

In its sample, this clonotype was seen a few times. J is TRBJ2-2 and V is TRBV20-1; D tentatively fits TRBD1 or TRBD2 (5 bases each). V lost 6 bases and J lost 1, with 18 bases in between. The CDR3 is 16 amino acids. The germline V gene has CDR1 DFQATT and CDR2 SNEGSKA (reference sequence). This CDR3 reads CSAPPPGRLNTGELFF. In DNA, the CDR3 is TGCAGTGCGCCACCTCCGGGACGGCTGAACACCGGGGAGCTGTTTTTT.

This clonotype was detected ten times or more. CDR3 residues: CASYRASTGSVNTEAFF. CDR3 in DNA: TGTGCCAGTTATAGGGCTTCGACAGGCTCCGTGAACACTGAAGCTTTCTTT. V is TRBV19 and J is TRBJ1-1; a weak D match, TRBD1 (6 bases). In germline, CDR1 is LNHDA, CDR2 SQIVND (reference sequence). The CDR3 sequence is 17 residues long. V lost 8 bases and J lost 0, with 22 bases in between.